These T cell receptor beta chains were read from a single sample in a study of blood T cell repertoires in COVID-19. Sequenced by immunoSEQ multiplex PCR; TCRdb stores in-frame clones only, minus some. The sample includes hundreds of thousands of clones, about nine tenths of them seen just once. The sequenced sample consisted of peripheral blood. These TCRs come from a man between 60 and 70 years old who had recovered from COVID-19. The CDR3 runs from the conserved cysteine through the conserved F or W. D genes are given only for firm matches. Where a row states a size, it is once, few, many or the class of an expanded clone; other rows omit it.

d_gene,v_gene,abundance,j_gene,CDR3aa,CDR3nt
TRBD1,TRBV5-4,once,TRBJ1-1,CASSYPGRTGAGNTEAFF,TGTGCCAGCAGCTACCCGGGTAGGACAGGGGCCGGGAACACTGAAGCTTTCTTT
TRBD2,TRBV7-3,-,TRBJ2-5,CASSFSGAQETQYF,TGTGCCAGCAGCTTTAGCGGGGCCCAAGAGACCCAGTACTTC
TRBD1,TRBV7-2,-,TRBJ1-5,CASNRQGENQPQHF,TGTGCCAGCAACAGACAGGGGGAGAATCAGCCCCAGCATTTT
-,TRBV20-1,-,TRBJ1-2,CSASTSYGYTF,TGCAGTGCTAGCACCAGCTATGGCTACACCTTC
-,TRBV4-1,-,TRBJ2-3,CASSQFHPAGTFLDTQYF,TGCGCCAGCAGCCAATTTCATCCTGCGGGGACGTTTCTGGATACGCAGTATTTT
-,TRBV2,-,TRBJ2-1,CASSEGRDEQFF,TGTGCCAGCAGTGAAGGGCGGGATGAGCAGTTCTTC
-,TRBV2,-,TRBJ1-2,CASSESSYGYTF,TGTGCCAGCAGTGAATCATCCTATGGCTACACCTTC
TRBD1,TRBV10-2,-,TRBJ2-7,CASRRGPSSYEQYF,TGCGCCAGCAGAAGGGGGCCAAGCTCCTACGAGCAGTACTTC
-,TRBV28,-,TRBJ1-6,CASSAAGIYNSPLHF,TGTGCCAGCAGTGCAGCGGGGATCTATAATTCACCCCTCCACTTT
-,TRBV7-3,-,TRBJ2-5,CASSLSGGQETQYF,TGTGCCAGCAGCTTAAGTGGCGGACAAGAGACCCAGTACTTC
TRBD2,TRBV6-2/TRBV6-3,-,TRBJ2-3,CASSYSITSGSDTQYF,TGTGCCAGCAGTTACTCGATAACTAGCGGTTCAGATACGCAGTATTTT
TRBD2,TRBV7-2,-,TRBJ2-7,CASSLATSGRYEQYF,TGTGCCAGCAGCTTAGCGACTAGCGGGAGATACGAGCAGTACTTC
-,TRBV4-3,-,TRBJ1-2,CASSQVTGVLNYGYTF,TGCGCCAGCAGCCAAGTGACAGGCGTTCTCAACTATGGCTACACCTTC
TRBD2,TRBV5-1,-,TRBJ2-5,CASSFGTSGEETQYF,TGCGCCAGCAGCTTCGGGACTAGCGGGGAAGAGACCCAGTACTTC
-,TRBV11-1,-,TRBJ2-3,CASSSILKGGTLKYF,TGTGCCAGCAGCTCTATCTTAAAAGGGGGTACTTTAAAGTATTTT
-,TRBV11-3,-,TRBJ2-5,CASSFRGRGQETQYF,TGTGCCAGCAGCTTTCGCGGCAGGGGCCAAGAGACCCAGTACTTC
TRBD2,TRBV5-4,once,TRBJ2-3,CASSLGLAGYGNTQYF,TGTGCCAGCAGCTTAGGACTAGCGGGTTATGGGAATACGCAGTATTTT
-,TRBV25-1,-,TRBJ1-1,CASRRATEAFF,TGTGCCAGCAGGCGGGCAACTGAAGCTTTCTTT
-,TRBV28,-,TRBJ2-7,CASSSPGISGEQYF,TGTGCCAGCAGCTCACCGGGAATATCGGGGGAGCAGTACTTC
-,TRBV7-8,-,TRBJ2-7,CASSPVGHAYEQYF,TGTGCCAGCAGCCCCGTGGGACACGCCTACGAGCAGTACTTC
-,TRBV9,-,TRBJ2-1,CASGADNGNNEQFF,TGTGCCAGCGGCGCGGACAATGGTAACAATGAGCAGTTCTTC
TRBD1,TRBV7-9,few,TRBJ1-2,CASSPRTGDYGYTF,TGTGCCAGCAGCCCTCGGACAGGAGATTATGGCTACACCTTC
-,TRBV5-1,-,TRBJ1-6,CASSSQQSSYNSPLHF,TGCGCCAGCAGCTCACAACAGAGCTCCTATAATTCACCCCTCCACTTT
-,TRBV5-5,-,TRBJ2-7,CASSLLGGLYEQYF,TGTGCCAGCAGCTTGTTGGGGGGGCTCTACGAGCAGTACTTC